This TCR beta chain was recorded in a study of breast tumors, draining lymph nodes, adjacent tissues listed by TCRdb under 2016. A note on the overall study: In breast cancer patients, the study compared the TCR beta repertoires of tumor, adjacent nontumor tissue and axillary lymph nodes. The study was designed to assess the relationships and possible T-cell exchange between tumor, surrounding tissue and draining lymph node repertoires in human breast cancer. Overall study outcomes, separate from this receptor: The data were considered consistent with the idea that most tumor T cells come from the lymph node and then expand in tumor tissue. Tumor and nontumor tissue repertoires were found to be significantly more similar in luminal-like than in basal-like breast cancer. The conclusion that tumor T cells originate in lymph nodes was framed as consistent with a hypothesis rather than directly demonstrated. Tumor T-cell repertoires showed less diversity than lymph node repertoires and more diversity than nontumor tissue repertoires, and tumor T-cell repertoires showed preferential V and J gene usage.

The axillary draining lymph nodes of breast cancer patients were the source of the lymph node samples. As concerns this clonotype: This receptor's antigen is unknown. Base qualities are not at hand, and no much larger clone is one base apart.

The instrument given in TCRdb is Illumina HiSeq 2000. Multiplex PCR amplification was used to build the TCR beta chain libraries. The amplified TCR beta chain products were analyzed by high-throughput sequencing. TCRdb redid the processing of the public reads, applying fastp at Q25 and MiXCR, and retained in-frame beta chains. Entries are consolidated by CDR3 protein sequence, retaining the most common genes and DNA. This sample lists 150,000 to 200,000 distinct CDR3 sequences; about 33% were detected once. The leading ten clones occupy 4.3% of the sample. The TCR was taken from a female donor with breast cancer. Some clones in this sample may be carry-over from other donors' samples. Source material: axillary lymph node tissue.

The CDR3 has the sequence CASSYSSGSTDTQYF. The nucleotide sequence is given as TGTGCCAGCAGTTACTCCAGTGGAAGCACAGATACGCAGTATTTT. The receptor chain draws on TRBV6-2 or TRBV6-3 and TRBJ2-3, with no D gene named confidently. The CDR3, from cysteine to phenylalanine, totals 15 residues. Only the CDR3 portion is preserved as DNA: 45 bases, with reading frame beginning at the first base. CDR1 MNHEY and CDR2 SVGEGT were looked up in the germline V gene. Trimming at the junction amounts to 0 bases on V and 0 bases on J, and the germline ends lie 7 bases apart.